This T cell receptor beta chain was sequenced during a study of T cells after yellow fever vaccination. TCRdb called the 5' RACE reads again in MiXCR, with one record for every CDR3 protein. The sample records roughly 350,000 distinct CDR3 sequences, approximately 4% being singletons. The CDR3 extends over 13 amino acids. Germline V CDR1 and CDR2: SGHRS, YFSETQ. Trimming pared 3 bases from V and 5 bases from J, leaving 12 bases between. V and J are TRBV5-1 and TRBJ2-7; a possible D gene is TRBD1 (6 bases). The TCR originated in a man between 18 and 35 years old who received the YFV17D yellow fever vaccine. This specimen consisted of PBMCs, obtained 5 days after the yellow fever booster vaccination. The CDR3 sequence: CASSSGTFHEQYF. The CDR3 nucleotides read TGCGCCAGCAGCTCCGGGACATTCCACGAGCAGTACTTC.